This TCR beta chain was sequenced in a study of T cell responses to AZD1222 COVID-19 vaccine. Generated by immunoSEQ multiplex PCR, the TCRdb table keeps only in-frame clones and is missing some. This sample has approximately 210,000 clones, with roughly 90% found just once. Study outcomes and limitations: It should be noted that donors were predominantly white British and more often female, and clonal diversity was possibly underestimated. Mapped onto spike, vaccine-associated CD4 TCRs spanned it and were dominant at 160-218 and 743-854.

Germline loops: CDR1 SGDLS, CDR2 YYNGEE. This CDR3 has 14 amino acids. V was trimmed by 0 bases and J by 2 bases, leaving 6 bases between them. Combined were second doses at about 4 or about 12 weeks. A remark on this clone: Its cognate antigen is unknown.

The TCR originated in an adult who received the AZD1222 COVID-19 vaccine. The V and J genes are TRBV9 and TRBJ1-5; no definite D call. The sequencing used peripheral blood, collected 28 days after the second AZD1222 dose. In DNA form, the CDR3 reads TGTGCCAGCAGCGTAGACGGGGGCAATCAGCCCCAGCATTTT. This gives the protein CASSVDGGNQPQHF.